These 21 T cell receptor beta chains share one sample of origin, sequenced in a study of blood T cell repertoires in COVID-19. Repertoires were generated with immunoSEQ multiplex PCR, while TCRdb's copy carries only in-frame clones and drops some. The table has about 280,000 clones, more than 85% seen once. Material: PBMCs or T cells enriched from blood (not recorded which). The receptors originated from a man aged 35 to 55 who had been exposed to COVID-19.

The J gene is TRBJ2-6, the V gene TRBV5-1; no firm D call. Per the germline V gene, CDR1 is SGHRS and CDR2 is YFSETQ. The CDR3 runs 16 residues. V gave up 0 bases and J gave up 2 bases, with 9 bases separating them. For the CDR3, the DNA is TGCGCCAGCAGCTTGGACAGTCAGGCTGGGGCCAACGTCCTGACTTTC. Its protein product is CASSLDSQAGANVLTF.

The J gene is TRBJ2-1, the V gene TRBV4-1, with TRBD2 identical over 10 bases. J lost 4 bases, V lost 4 bases, and 13 bases had no gene match. The V gene's germline CDR1 is MGHRA and CDR2 YSYEKL. The CDR3 totals 18 residues. The CDR3 coding sequence is TGCGCCAGCAGCCCAATAAGTCCTAGCGGGAGTGTTTACAATGAGCAGTTCTTC. This translates into CASSPISPSGSVYNEQFF.

This rearrangement joins TRBV9 to TRBJ1-3; 9 bases are shared with TRBD1. The germline V gene encodes CDR1 SGDLS and CDR2 YYNGEE. V was clipped by 0 bases and J by 2 bases; unmatched bases: 0. The CDR3 is 15 amino acids. CDR3 loop: CASSVGTGAGNTIYF. CDR3 in DNA: TGTGCCAGCAGCGTAGGGACAGGGGCTGGAAACACCATATATTTT.

The chain combines TRBV29-1 with TRBJ2-2; 9 nucleotides line up with TRBD2. The CDR3 totals 15 residues. Trimming cost V 3 bases and J 2 bases; bases outside gene matches: 4. CDR1 is SQVTM, CDR2 ANQGSEA, per germline. The CDR3 loop is CSVEIAGDNTGELFF. CDR3 in DNA: TGCAGCGTTGAGATAGCGGGAGACAACACCGGGGAGCTGTTTTTT.

This sequence joins TRBV3-1 (or the pseudogene TRBV3-2) and TRBJ2-3, with D possibly matching TRBD1 (5 bases). The CDR3 has 14 amino acids. The germline CDR1 and CDR2 sequences are LGHDT and YNNKEL (reference sequence). V was clipped by 1 base and J by 5 bases, with 10 bases between them. This CDR3 reads CASSQAGIGDTQYF. CDR3 bases: TGTGCCAGCAGCCAAGCAGGGATAGGAGATACGCAGTATTTT.

In this sample, this clone turned up once. V usage is TRBV19 and J usage is TRBJ1-3, with TRBD1 matching over 8 bases. Germline values: CDR1 LNHDA, CDR2 SQIVND (reference sequence). This CDR3 spans 14 amino acids. Trimming cost V 6 bases and J 2 bases; bases outside gene matches: 3. The CDR3 DNA follows: TGTGCCAGTAGCACGACAGGGGCTGGAAACACCATATATTTT. Translating gives CASSTTGAGNTIYF.

In this sample, this clone turned up once. The V gene is TRBV7-9, the J gene TRBJ2-5; no clear D gene. CDR1 and CDR2 (germline): SEHNR, FQNEAQ (reference sequence). The CDR3 is made up of 13 amino acids. With 5 bases removed from V and 2 bases from J, the gap between germline ends came to 9 bases. CDR3 sequence: CASSRDPQETQYF. DNA of the CDR3: TGTGCCAGCAGCAGGGATCCACAAGAGACCCAGTACTTC.

The genes are TRBV2 and TRBJ1-2; tentative D call: TRBD1 (6 bases). Trimming shortened V by 7 bases and J by 4 bases, and 13 bases separated the two germline ends. Germline V lookup: CDR1 SNHLY, CDR2 FYNNEI. The CDR3 runs 13 residues. CDR3 protein: CASTRDNGYGYTF. The CDR3 nucleotides are TGTGCCAGCACAAGGGACAACGGCTATGGCTACACCTTC.

This rearrangement joins TRBV5-1 to TRBJ1-6, with 9 bases fitting TRBD1. Germline-derived CDR1 and CDR2 are SGHRS and YFSETQ. CDR3 length equals 16 residues. With 1 base clipped from V and 3 bases from J, the junction kept 2 bases outside the gene matches. CDR3 bases: TGCGCCAGCAGCTTGATGGGACAGGGCTATAATTCACCCCTCCACTTT. Protein product: CASSLMGQGYNSPLHF.

In DNA, the CDR3 is TGTGCCAGCAGTTTGGCGGCTACTGAAGCTTTCTTT. The encoded protein is CASSLAATEAFF. The V and J genes are TRBV28 and TRBJ1-1; unclear D gene. CDR1 MDHEN and CDR2 SYDVKM come from the germline V gene. Trimming cost V 3 bases and J 5 bases, with 7 bases left between them. The CDR3 has 12 amino acids.

In its sample, this clone was seen once. The chain links TRBV19 to TRBJ1-3; tentatively, D is TRBD1 (6 bases). This CDR3 is 15 amino acids long. V lost 2 bases and J lost 0, with 8 bases in between. Germline CDR1 LNHDA, CDR2 SQIVND (reference sequence). CDR3 sequence reads: CASSITGISGNTIYF. DNA of the CDR3: TGTGCCAGTAGTATAACAGGGATCTCTGGAAACACCATATATTTT.

The rearrangement links TRBV5-1 to TRBJ2-3, with D possibly matching TRBD1 (6 bases). V was shortened by 5 bases and J by 0 bases, with 13 bases between the two germline ends. Germline V lookup: CDR1 SGHRS, CDR2 YFSETQ. This CDR3 spans 15 amino acids. The DNA for the CDR3 is TGCGCCAGCAGACCACGACAGGTTAGCACAGATACGCAGTATTTT. Translated, it gives CASRPRQVSTDTQYF.

This chain joins TRBV6-5 and TRBJ1-2; a possible D gene is TRBD1 (5 bases). V lost 0 bases, J lost 3 bases, and 11 bases lay in between. The CDR3 loop spans 15 amino acids. Germline-derived CDR1 and CDR2 are MNHEY and SVGAGI. In DNA, the CDR3 is TGTGCCAGCAGTTACTCCCAGACAGCGCACTATGGCTACACCTTC. Translated, it gives CASSYSQTAHYGYTF.

The chain recombines TRBV15 with TRBJ2-7, with TRBD2 matching 7 bases. The CDR3 sequence is 13 residues long. Germline-derived CDR1 and CDR2 are LNHNV and YYDKDF (reference sequence). V was pared by 11 bases and J by 7 bases, with 14 bases of the junction left unmatched. For the CDR3, the DNA is TGTGCCTCTGGGTGGGCGGGAGATAAGGAGCAGTACTTC. Its protein product is CASGWAGDKEQYF.

This chain links TRBV5-1 with TRBJ2-2; 9 bases fit TRBD2. This CDR3 comprises 18 residues. With V trimmed by 3 bases and J by 5 bases, 14 bases remained unmatched. Germline V gene data show CDR1 as SGHRS and CDR2 as YFSETQ. The CDR3 bases are TGCGCCAGCAGCTCTAAAGTCGGGCGGGAGGGACGGACCGGGGAGCTGTTTTTT. It codes for CASSSKVGREGRTGELFF.

CDR3 nucleotide sequence: TGTGCCACCAGCAGAGCCAAGGAGGGTACAGAAAAACTGTTTTTT. Translated: CATSRAKEGTEKLFF. This chain connects TRBV15 to TRBJ1-4; unclear D gene. Germline V gives CDR1 LNHNV, CDR2 YYDKDF (reference sequence). The CDR3 contains 15 residues. Deletions cut 1 base from V and 8 bases from J, with 14 bases between.

The chain is built from TRBV5-6 and TRBJ2-7, with 9 bases lining up with TRBD1. The CDR3 is 14 amino acids. The ends lost 4 bases at V and 5 bases at J; junction bases unmatched: 7. CDR1 is SGHDT, CDR2 YYEEEE, per germline. In nucleotides, the CDR3 is TGTGCCAGCAGCCCCGGACAGGGGAGAAACGAGCAGTACTTC. It yields the protein CASSPGQGRNEQYF.

The chain has TRBV11-2 and TRBJ2-3; 9 bases are shared with TRBD2. The CDR3 extends over 15 amino acids. CDR1 is SGHAT and CDR2 is FQNNGV in the germline V gene. The J segment lost 5 bases and the V segment lost 4 bases, leaving 7 bases of the junction unmatched. The CDR3 nucleotides read TGTGCCAGCAGCTCCCGGACTAGCGATAGAGATACGCAGTATTTT. Its protein product is CASSSRTSDRDTQYF.

The chain carries TRBV21-1 and TRBJ2-7; the tabulated D call, TRBD2, remains unverified against the DNA. TRBV21-1 is recorded as a pseudogene. The CDR3 runs 12 residues. In DNA, the CDR3 is TGTGCCAGCAGGGCGGTCTCCTACGAGCAGTACTTC. Its protein product is CASRAVSYEQYF.

The V gene is TRBV28, the J gene TRBJ2-6; D call uncertain. In germline, CDR1 is MDHEN, CDR2 SYDVKM. This CDR3 region has 15 residues. Trimming shortened V by 4 bases and J by 1 base, and 8 bases separated the two germline ends. CDR3 loop: CASSYSLSGANVLTF. DNA for the CDR3: TGTGCCAGCAGTTATTCTCTGTCTGGGGCCAACGTCCTGACTTTC.

The V gene is TRBV7-9, the J gene TRBJ2-7, with D tentatively TRBD1 (6 bases). This CDR3 comprises 15 residues. Trimming removed 0 bases at V and 0 bases at J, with 9 bases between. Germline CDR1 is SEHNR and CDR2 is FQNEAQ (reference sequence). The CDR3 here is CASSLADRPSYEQYF. The CDR3 DNA reads as TGTGCCAGCAGCTTAGCTGACAGGCCCTCCTACGAGCAGTACTTC. The full variable domain, in which reference TRBV7-9 and TRBJ2-7 provide the parts outside the CDR3, is DTGVSQNPRHKITKRGQNVTFRCDPISEHNRLYWYRQTLGQGPEFLTYFQNEAQLEKSRLLSDRFSAERPKGSFSTLEIQRTEQGDSAMYLCASSLADRPSYEQYFGPGTRLTVT.